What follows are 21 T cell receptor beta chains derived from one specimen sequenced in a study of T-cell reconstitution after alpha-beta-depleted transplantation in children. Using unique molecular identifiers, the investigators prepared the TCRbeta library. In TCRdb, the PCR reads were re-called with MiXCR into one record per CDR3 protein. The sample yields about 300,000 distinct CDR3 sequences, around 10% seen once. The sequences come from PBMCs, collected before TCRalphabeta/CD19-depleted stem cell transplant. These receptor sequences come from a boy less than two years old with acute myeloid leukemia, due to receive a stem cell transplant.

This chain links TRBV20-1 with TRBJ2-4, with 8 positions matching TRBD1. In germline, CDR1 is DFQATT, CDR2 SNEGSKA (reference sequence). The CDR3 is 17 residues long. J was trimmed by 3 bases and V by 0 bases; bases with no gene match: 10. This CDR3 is CSARDGAQGAGKNIQYF. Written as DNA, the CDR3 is TGCAGTGCTAGAGATGGGGCCCAGGGGGCCGGCAAAAACATTCAGTACTTC.

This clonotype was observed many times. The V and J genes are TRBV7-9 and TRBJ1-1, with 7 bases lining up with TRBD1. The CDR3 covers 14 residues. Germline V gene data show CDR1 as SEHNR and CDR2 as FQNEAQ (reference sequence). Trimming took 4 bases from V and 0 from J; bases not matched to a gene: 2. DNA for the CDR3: TGTGCCAGCAGCTCACAGGGGTTGAACACTGAAGCTTTCTTT. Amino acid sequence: CASSSQGLNTEAFF.

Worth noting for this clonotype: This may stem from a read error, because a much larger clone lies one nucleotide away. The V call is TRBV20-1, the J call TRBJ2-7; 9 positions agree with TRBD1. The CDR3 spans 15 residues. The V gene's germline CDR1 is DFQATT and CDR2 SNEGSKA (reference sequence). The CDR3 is CRASTGGWVGNEQYF. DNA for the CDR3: TGCAGAGCTAGTACAGGGGGCTGGGTAGGGAACGAGCAGTACTTC.

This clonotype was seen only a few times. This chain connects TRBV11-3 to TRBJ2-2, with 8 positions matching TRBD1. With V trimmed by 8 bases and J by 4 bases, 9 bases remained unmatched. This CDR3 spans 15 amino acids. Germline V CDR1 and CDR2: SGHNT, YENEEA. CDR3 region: CASGSGGGGTGELFF. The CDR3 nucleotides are TGTGCCAGCGGCTCAGGGGGCGGAGGCACCGGGGAGCTGTTTTTT.

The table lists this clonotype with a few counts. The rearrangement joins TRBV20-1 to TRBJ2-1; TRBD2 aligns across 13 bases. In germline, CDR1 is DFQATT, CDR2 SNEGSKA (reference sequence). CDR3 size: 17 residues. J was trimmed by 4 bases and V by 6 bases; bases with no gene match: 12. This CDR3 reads CSAKGLAGEHWYNEQFF. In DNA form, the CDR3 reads TGCAGTGCAAAAGGACTAGCGGGGGAACACTGGTACAATGAGCAGTTCTTC.

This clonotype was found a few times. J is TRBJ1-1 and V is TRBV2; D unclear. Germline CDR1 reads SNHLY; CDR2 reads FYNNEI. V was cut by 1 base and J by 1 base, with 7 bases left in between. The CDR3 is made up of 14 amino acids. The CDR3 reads CASSEGSGNTEAFF. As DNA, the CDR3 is TGTGCCAGCAGTGAAGGAAGTGGGAACACTGAAGCTTTCTTT.

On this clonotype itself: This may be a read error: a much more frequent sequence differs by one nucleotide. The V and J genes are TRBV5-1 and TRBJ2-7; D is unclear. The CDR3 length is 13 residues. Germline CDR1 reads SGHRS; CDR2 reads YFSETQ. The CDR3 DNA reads TGCGACAGCAGCGACGCTGGGGCCTACGAGCAGTACTTC. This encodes CDSSDAGAYEQYF.

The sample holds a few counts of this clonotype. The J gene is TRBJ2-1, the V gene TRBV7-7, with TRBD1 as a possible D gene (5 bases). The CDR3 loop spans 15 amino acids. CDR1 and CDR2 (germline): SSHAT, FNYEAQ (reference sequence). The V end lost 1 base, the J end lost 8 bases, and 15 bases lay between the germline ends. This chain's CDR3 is CASSLDYGARDEQFF. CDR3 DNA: TGTGCCAGCAGCTTAGACTATGGGGCACGGGATGAGCAGTTCTTC.

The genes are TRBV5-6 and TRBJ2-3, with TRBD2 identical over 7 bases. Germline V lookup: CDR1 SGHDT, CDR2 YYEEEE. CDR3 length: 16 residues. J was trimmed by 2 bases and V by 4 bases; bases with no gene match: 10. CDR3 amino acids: CASSADLAAYTDTQYF. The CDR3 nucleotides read TGTGCCAGCAGCGCCGATCTAGCGGCATACACAGATACGCAGTATTTT.

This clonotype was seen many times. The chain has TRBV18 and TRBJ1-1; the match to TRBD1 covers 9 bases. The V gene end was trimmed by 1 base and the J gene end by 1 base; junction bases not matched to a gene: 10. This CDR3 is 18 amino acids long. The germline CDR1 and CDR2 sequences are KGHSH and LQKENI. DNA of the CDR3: TGTGCCAGCTCACCACGGGGACAGGGTGCGGTAGGGAACACTGAAGCTTTCTTT. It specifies CASSPRGQGAVGNTEAFF.

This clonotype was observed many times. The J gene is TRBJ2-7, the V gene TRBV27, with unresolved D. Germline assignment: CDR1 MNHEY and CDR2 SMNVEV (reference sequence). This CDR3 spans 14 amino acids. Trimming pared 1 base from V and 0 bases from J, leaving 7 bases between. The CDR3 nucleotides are TGTGCCAGCAGTTTATTCACAGACTCCTACGAGCAGTACTTC. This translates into CASSLFTDSYEQYF.

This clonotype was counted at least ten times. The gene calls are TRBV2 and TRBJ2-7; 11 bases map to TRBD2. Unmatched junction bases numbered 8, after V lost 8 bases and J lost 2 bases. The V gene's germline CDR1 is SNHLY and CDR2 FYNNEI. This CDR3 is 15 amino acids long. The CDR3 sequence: CASLPSGGIAYEQYF. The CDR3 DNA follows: TGTGCCAGCCTTCCTAGCGGGGGGATTGCCTACGAGCAGTACTTC. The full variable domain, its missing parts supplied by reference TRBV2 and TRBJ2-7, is EPEVTQTPSHQVTQMGQEVILRCVPISNHLYFYWYRQILGQKVEFLVSFYNNEISEKSEIFDDQFSVERPDGSNFTLKIRSTKLEDSAMYFCASLPSGGIAYEQYFGPGTRLTVT.

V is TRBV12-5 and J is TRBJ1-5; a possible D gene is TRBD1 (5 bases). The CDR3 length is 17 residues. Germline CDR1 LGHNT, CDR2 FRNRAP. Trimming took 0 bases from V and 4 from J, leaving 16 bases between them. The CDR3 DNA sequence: TGTGCTAGTGGTTTGGTACGGGGGGAGGAGAGGAATCAGCCCCAGCATTTT. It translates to CASGLVRGEERNQPQHF.

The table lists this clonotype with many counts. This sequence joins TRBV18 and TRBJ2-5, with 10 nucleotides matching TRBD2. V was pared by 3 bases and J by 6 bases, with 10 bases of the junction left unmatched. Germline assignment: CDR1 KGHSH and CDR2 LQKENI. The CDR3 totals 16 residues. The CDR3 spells CASSPGTSDRLQTQYF. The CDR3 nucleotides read TGTGCCAGCTCACCCGGGACTAGCGATAGACTACAGACCCAGTACTTC.

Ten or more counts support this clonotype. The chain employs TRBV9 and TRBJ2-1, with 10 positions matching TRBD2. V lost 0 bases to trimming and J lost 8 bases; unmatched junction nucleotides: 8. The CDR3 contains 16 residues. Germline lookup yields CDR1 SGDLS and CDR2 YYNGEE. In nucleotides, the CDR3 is TGTGCCAGCAGCGTAGTTGTAGCGGGGGGCCCCCATGAGCAGTTCTTC. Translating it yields CASSVVVAGGPHEQFF.

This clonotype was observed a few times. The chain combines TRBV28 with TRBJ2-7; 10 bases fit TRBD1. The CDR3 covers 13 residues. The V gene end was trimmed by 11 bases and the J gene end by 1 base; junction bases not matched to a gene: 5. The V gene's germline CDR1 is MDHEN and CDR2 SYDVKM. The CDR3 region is CAGRDRGSYEQYF. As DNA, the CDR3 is TGTGCCGGCCGGGACAGGGGTTCCTACGAGCAGTACTTC.

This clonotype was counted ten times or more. The CDR3 DNA reads TGTGGGACCTCGAGCTCTAACTATGGCTACACCTTC. Protein product: CGTSSSNYGYTF. The V gene is TRBV28, the J gene TRBJ1-2; D is unresolved. This CDR3 is built from 12 residues. Germline CDR1 and CDR2: MDHEN and SYDVKM.

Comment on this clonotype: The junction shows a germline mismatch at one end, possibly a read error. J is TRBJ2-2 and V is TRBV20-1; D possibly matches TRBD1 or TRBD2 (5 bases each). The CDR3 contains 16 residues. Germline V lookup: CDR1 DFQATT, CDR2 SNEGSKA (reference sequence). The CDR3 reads CCARDLADRGTGELFF. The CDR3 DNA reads TGCTGTGCTAGAGATCTGGCAGACAGAGGGACCGGGGAGCTGTTTTTT.

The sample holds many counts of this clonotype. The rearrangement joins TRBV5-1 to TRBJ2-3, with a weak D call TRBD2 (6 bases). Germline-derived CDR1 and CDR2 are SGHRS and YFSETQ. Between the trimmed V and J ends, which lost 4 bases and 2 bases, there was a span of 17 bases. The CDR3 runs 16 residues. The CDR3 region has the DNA TGCGCCAGCAGCACCGCGGGACGGGACCTCACAGATACGCAGTATTTT. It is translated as CASSTAGRDLTDTQYF.

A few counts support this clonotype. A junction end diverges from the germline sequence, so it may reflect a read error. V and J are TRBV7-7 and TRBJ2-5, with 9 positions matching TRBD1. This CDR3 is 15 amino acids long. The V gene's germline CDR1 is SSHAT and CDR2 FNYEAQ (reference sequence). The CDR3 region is CASKPGQGFGETQYF. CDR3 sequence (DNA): TGTGCTAGCAAACCGGGACAGGGTTTTGGAGAGACCCAGTACTTC.

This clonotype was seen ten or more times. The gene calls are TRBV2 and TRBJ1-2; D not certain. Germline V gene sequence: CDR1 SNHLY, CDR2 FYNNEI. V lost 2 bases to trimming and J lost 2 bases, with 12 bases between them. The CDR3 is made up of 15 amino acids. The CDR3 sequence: CASSEYGLTNYGYTF. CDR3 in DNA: TGTGCCAGCAGTGAATACGGACTAACGAACTATGGCTACACCTTC.